This is a list of T cell receptor beta chains from one sample in a study of cytomegalovirus exposure and HLA in healthy donors. Using immunoSEQ multiplex PCR, the repertoire was profiled, and TCRdb retains in-frame clones only, with some absent. This table holds under 90,000 clones, approximately 69% found once. Sequencing was done on a sample of PBMCs. These receptors were taken from a man aged 40-50 years in good health and CMV-seropositive. Both conserved end residues are part of each CDR3. Fields, in order: J gene, V gene, clone size, D gene, CDR3 DNA, CDR3 protein. D genes are given only for firm matches. Clone size is given for some rows only: seen once, a few or many times, or a class if the clone is expanded.

j_call: TRBJ1-5; v_call: TRBV2; clone_size: NA; d_call: TRBD1; cdr3_nt: TGTGCCAGCAGCCGCCGGGACAGGGGGAACCCGGGCAATCAGCCCCAGCATTTT; cdr3_aa: CASSRRDRGNPGNQPQHF
j_call: TRBJ2-5; v_call: TRBV6-6; clone_size: NA; d_call: TRBD1; cdr3_nt: TGTGCCAGCAGCCGTCGGACAGGGGAACGAGAGACCCAGTACTTC; cdr3_aa: CASSRRTGERETQYF
j_call: TRBJ1-2; v_call: TRBV5-1; clone_size: NA; d_call: TRBD1; cdr3_nt: TGCGCCAGCAGCCTAGGACAGGATTCCGGCTACACCTTC; cdr3_aa: CASSLGQDSGYTF
j_call: TRBJ2-1; v_call: TRBV28; clone_size: once; d_call: NA; cdr3_nt: TGTGCCAGCAGTTTCGGCGGACACTCCTACAATGAGCAGTTCTTC; cdr3_aa: CASSFGGHSYNEQFF
j_call: TRBJ1-3; v_call: TRBV4-3; clone_size: NA; d_call: NA; cdr3_nt: TGCGCCAGCAGCCAAACGACAGGTGGCGGAAACACCATATATTTT; cdr3_aa: CASSQTTGGGNTIYF
j_call: TRBJ1-5; v_call: TRBV25-1; clone_size: NA; d_call: NA; cdr3_nt: TGTGCCAGCAGTGAATCTGGGGGCTACAATCAGCCCCAGCATTTT; cdr3_aa: CASSESGGYNQPQHF
j_call: TRBJ1-1; v_call: TRBV28; clone_size: NA; d_call: TRBD1; cdr3_nt: TGTGCCAGCAACCTGGGGGACAGGGGGGAAGCTTTCTTT; cdr3_aa: CASNLGDRGEAFF
j_call: TRBJ1-1; v_call: TRBV30; clone_size: NA; d_call: NA; cdr3_nt: TGTGCCTGGACCTTAGCAAACACTGAAGCTTTCTTT; cdr3_aa: CAWTLANTEAFF
j_call: TRBJ2-5; v_call: TRBV27; clone_size: NA; d_call: NA; cdr3_nt: TGTGCCAGCAGCCCCCGAGTAGCGGAGACCCAGTACTTC; cdr3_aa: CASSPRVAETQYF
j_call: TRBJ1-6; v_call: TRBV27; clone_size: NA; d_call: TRBD1; cdr3_nt: TGTGCCAGCGGGACGGACAGGGGAGTTTGGAATTCACCCCTCCACTTT; cdr3_aa: CASGTDRGVWNSPLHF
j_call: TRBJ2-5; v_call: TRBV5-1; clone_size: NA; d_call: NA; cdr3_nt: TGCGCCAGCAGCTTGGGGGCGAAAGAGACCCAGTACTTC; cdr3_aa: CASSLGAKETQYF
j_call: TRBJ2-5; v_call: TRBV5-5; clone_size: few; d_call: TRBD2; cdr3_nt: TGTGCCAGCAGCTTAGGGCTAGCGGGAGGAGGGTTTTCGGGGCAAGAGACCCAGTACTTC; cdr3_aa: CASSLGLAGGGFSGQETQYF
j_call: TRBJ2-7; v_call: TRBV28; clone_size: NA; d_call: TRBD2; cdr3_nt: TGTGCCAGCAAGTCGGCTCTAGCGGGGAACTCCTACGAGCAGTACTTC; cdr3_aa: CASKSALAGNSYEQYF
j_call: TRBJ2-3; v_call: TRBV18; clone_size: NA; d_call: TRBD1; cdr3_nt: TGTGCCAGCTCACCACCGACAGGGGCGTTTGGTAATACGCAGTATTTT; cdr3_aa: CASSPPTGAFGNTQYF
j_call: TRBJ1-5; v_call: TRBV2; clone_size: NA; d_call: NA; cdr3_nt: TGTGCCAGCAGGGGCAGGTATAGCAATCAGCCCCAGCATTTT; cdr3_aa: CASRGRYSNQPQHF
j_call: TRBJ2-1; v_call: TRBV6-6; clone_size: NA; d_call: TRBD2; cdr3_nt: TGTGCCAGCAGTTGGGTCGGGCTAGCGGCCCACAATGAGCAGTTCTTC; cdr3_aa: CASSWVGLAAHNEQFF
j_call: TRBJ2-5; v_call: TRBV9; clone_size: NA; d_call: TRBD1; cdr3_nt: TGTGCCAGCAGCCCCCAGCCGTTGCGTCAGGGGGCTGAGACCCAGTACTTC; cdr3_aa: CASSPQPLRQGAETQYF